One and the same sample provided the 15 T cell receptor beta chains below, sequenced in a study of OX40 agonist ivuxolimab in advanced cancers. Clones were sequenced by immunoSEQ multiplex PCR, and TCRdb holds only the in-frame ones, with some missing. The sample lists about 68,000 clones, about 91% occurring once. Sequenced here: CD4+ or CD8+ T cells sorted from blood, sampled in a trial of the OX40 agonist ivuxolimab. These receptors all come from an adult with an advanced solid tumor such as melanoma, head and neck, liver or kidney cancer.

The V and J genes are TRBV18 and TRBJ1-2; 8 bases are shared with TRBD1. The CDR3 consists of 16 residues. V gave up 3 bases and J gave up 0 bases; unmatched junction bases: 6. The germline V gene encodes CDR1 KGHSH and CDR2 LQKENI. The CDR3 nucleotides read TGTGCCAGCTCACCCCCAGGGGGCCGAGCTAACTATGGCTACACCTTC. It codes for CASSPPGGRANYGYTF.

CDR3 sequence: CASSHARDYSYEQYF. As DNA, the CDR3 is TGTGCCAGCAGCCATGCTCGGGACTATTCCTACGAGCAGTACTTC. The chain uses TRBV14 and TRBJ2-7, with 7 nucleotides matching TRBD2. The trim removed 3 bases at V and 1 base at J, leaving 6 bases unmatched. Germline lookup yields CDR1 SGHDN and CDR2 FVKESK. The CDR3 runs to 15 residues.

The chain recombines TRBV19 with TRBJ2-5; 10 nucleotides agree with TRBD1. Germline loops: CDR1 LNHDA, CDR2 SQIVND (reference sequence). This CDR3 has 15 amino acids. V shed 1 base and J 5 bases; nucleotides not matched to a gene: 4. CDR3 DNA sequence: TGTGCCAGTAGTATAGCAGGACAGGGGGGGGAGACCCAGTACTTC. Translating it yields CASSIAGQGGETQYF. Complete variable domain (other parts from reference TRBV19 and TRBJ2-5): DGGITQSPKYLFRKEGQNVTLSCEQNLNHDAMYWYRQDPGQGLRLIYYSQIVNDFQKGDIAEGYSVSREKKESFPLTVTSAQKNPTAFYLCASSIAGQGGETQYFGPGTRLLVL.

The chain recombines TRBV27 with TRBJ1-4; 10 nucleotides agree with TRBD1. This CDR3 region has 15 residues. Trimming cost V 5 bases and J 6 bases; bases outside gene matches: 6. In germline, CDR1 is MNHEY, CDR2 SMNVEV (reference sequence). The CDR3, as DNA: TGTGCCAGCAGTACAACCGGGACAGGGGATGAAAAACTGTTTTTT. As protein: CASSTTGTGDEKLFF.

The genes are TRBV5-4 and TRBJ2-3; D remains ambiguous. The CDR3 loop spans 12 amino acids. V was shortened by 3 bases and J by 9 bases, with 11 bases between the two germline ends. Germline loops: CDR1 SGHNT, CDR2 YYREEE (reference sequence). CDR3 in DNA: TGTGCCAGCAGCTCAGACCTCCGAACGCAGTATTTT. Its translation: CASSSDLRTQYF.

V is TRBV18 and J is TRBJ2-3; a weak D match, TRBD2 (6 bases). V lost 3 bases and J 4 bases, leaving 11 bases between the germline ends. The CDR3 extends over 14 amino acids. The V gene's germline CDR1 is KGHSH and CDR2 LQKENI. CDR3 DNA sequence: TGTGCCAGCTCACCTGGAGGGAGTTCAGATACGCAGTATTTT. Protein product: CASSPGGSSDTQYF.

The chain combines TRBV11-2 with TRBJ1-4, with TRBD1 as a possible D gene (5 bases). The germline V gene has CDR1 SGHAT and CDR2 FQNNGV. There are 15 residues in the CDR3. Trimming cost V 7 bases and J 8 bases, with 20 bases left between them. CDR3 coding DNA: TGTGCCAGCACCCGAGGGCAGGGTGGATTAGAAAAACTGTTTTTT. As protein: CASTRGQGGLEKLFF.

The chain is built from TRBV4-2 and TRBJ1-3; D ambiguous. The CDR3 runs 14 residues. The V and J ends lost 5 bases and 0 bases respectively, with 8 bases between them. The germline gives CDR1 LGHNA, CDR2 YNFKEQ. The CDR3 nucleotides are TGTGCCAGCAGCAGGTCGGTCTCTGGAAACACCATATATTTT. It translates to CASSRSVSGNTIYF.

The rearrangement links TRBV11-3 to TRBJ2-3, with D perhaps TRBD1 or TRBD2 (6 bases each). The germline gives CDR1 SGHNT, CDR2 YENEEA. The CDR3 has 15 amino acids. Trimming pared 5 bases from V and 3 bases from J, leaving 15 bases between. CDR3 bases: TGTGCCAGCAGCCCCGGGGGCAGGGATACAGATACGCAGTATTTT. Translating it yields CASSPGGRDTDTQYF.

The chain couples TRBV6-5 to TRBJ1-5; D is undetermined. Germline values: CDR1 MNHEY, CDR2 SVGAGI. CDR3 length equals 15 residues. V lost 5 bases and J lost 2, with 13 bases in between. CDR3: CASSLQSPGNQPQHF. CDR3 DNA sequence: TGTGCCAGCAGTCTCCAGTCACCTGGCAATCAGCCCCAGCATTTT.

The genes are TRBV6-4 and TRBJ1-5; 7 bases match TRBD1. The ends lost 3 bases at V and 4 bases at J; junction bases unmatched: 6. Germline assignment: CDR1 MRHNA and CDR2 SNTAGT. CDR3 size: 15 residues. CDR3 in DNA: TGTGCCAGCAGTGAAAGAGGGGGCTTAAATCAGCCCCAGCATTTT. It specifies CASSERGGLNQPQHF.

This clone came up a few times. The CDR3: CASSTHRTGDQPQHF. CDR3 nucleotide sequence: TGTGCCAGCAGTACTCACCGGACAGGGGATCAGCCCCAGCATTTT. This rearrangement joins TRBV6-5 to TRBJ1-5, with TRBD1 matching over 9 bases. The CDR3 length is 15 residues. In germline, CDR1 is MNHEY, CDR2 SVGAGI. Trimming took 5 bases from V and 5 from J; bases not matched to a gene: 7.

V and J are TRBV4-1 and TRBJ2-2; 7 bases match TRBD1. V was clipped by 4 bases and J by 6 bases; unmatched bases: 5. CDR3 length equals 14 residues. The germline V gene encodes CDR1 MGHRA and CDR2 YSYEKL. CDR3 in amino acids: CASSPTGLAGELFF. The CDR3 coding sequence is TGCGCCAGCAGCCCGACAGGGCTCGCCGGGGAGCTGTTTTTT.

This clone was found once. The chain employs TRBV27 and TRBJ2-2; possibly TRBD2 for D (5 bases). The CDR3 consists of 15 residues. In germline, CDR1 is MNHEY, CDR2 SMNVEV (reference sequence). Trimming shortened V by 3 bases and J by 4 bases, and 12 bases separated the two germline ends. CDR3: CASSFRLGSTGELFF. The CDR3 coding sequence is TGTGCCAGCAGTTTCAGGCTGGGGAGCACCGGGGAGCTGTTTTTT.

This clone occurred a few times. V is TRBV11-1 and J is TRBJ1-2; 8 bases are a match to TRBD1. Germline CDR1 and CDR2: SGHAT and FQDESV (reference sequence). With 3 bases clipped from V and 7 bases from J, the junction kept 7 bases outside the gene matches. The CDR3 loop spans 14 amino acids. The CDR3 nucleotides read TGTGCCAGCAGCTTGGTCGGGACAGGTGGTGGCTACACCTTC. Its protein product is CASSLVGTGGGYTF.